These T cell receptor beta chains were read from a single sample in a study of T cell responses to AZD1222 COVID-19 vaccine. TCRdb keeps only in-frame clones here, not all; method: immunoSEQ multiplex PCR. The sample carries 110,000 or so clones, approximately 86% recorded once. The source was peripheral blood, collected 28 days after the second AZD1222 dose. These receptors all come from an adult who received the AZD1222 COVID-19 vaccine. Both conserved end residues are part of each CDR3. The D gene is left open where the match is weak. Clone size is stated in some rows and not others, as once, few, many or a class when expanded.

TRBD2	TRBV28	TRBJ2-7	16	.	TGTGCCAGCAGCCCCATCGGGACTAGCGGGAGCTACGAGCAGTACTTC	CASSPIGTSGSYEQYF
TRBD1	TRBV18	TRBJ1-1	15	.	TGTGCCAGCTCTCCGACAGGGGTATTTGACACTGAAGCTTTCTTT	CASSPTGVFDTEAFF
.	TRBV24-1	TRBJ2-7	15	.	TGTGCCACCAGTGATTCCACAGATTCTTCCTACGAGCAGTACTTC	CATSDSTDSSYEQYF
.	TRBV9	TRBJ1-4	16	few	TGTGCCAGCAGCGTAGGGGGTAAGAAAGTGAATGAAAAACTGTTTTTT	CASSVGGKKVNEKLFF
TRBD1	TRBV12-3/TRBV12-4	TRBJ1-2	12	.	TGTGCCAGCAGGGGACAGGGGGAAGGCTACACCTTC	CASRGQGEGYTF
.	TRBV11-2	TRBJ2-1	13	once	TGTGCCAGCAGCTACTTTGCGGGACTTGAGCAGTTCTTC	CASSYFAGLEQFF
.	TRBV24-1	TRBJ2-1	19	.	TGTGCCACCAGTGATCCCCCCCGACCCCTGACGGGCTCCTACAATGAGCAGTTCTTC	CATSDPPRPLTGSYNEQFF
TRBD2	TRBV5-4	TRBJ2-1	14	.	TGTGCCAGCAGCTTAGCGGGGGGGGGCAATGAGCAGTTCTTC	CASSLAGGGNEQFF
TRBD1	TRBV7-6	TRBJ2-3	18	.	TGTGCCAGCAGCTACTCAGCCTATGGGACAGGGGTGCCAGATACGCAGTATTTT	CASSYSAYGTGVPDTQYF
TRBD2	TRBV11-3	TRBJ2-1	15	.	TGTGCCAGCAGCTTAGTCGCTAGCGGAAACAATGAGCAGTTCTTC	CASSLVASGNNEQFF
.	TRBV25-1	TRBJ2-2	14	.	TGTGCCAGCAGTGCCGGACAGACGAGCGGGGAGCTGTTTTTT	CASSAGQTSGELFF
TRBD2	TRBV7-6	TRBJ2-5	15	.	TGTGCCAGCAGCTCCAGGACTAGCGATAAAGAGACCCAGTACTTC	CASSSRTSDKETQYF
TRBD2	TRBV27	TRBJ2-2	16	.	TGTGCCAGCAGTTTACCGGGCGGGAGGGGCACCGGGGAGCTGTTTTTT	CASSLPGGRGTGELFF
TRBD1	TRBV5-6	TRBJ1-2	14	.	TGTGCCAGCAGCCCGATCGGGACAGACTATGGCTACACCTTC	CASSPIGTDYGYTF
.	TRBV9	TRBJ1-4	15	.	TGTGCCAGCAGCGTAAGAGCTGACCCCGCGGAAAAACTGTTTTTT	CASSVRADPAEKLFF